Listed below are T cell receptor beta chains from one sample, sequenced in a study of CD8+ T cells in alopecia areata. Clones were read by immunoSEQ multiplex PCR, and TCRdb kept only the in-frame ones, dropping some. This repertoire shows about 210,000 clones, 50% to 70% found once; its top ten account for approximately 1.4%. The sequences come from CD4+ T cells sorted from blood, collected at week 4, from a patient treated with tofacitinib. These receptor sequences come from a human donor with alopecia areata. Each CDR3 is given with its conserved first and last residue. The D gene is left open where the match is weak. Size tells how often a clone was seen (once, few, many) or the class of an expanded clone, and some rows leave it out.

cdr3_length: 14
j_call: TRBJ1-2
d_call: .
v_call: TRBV4-3
clone_size: .
cdr3_nt: TGCGCCAGCAGCCGGGTGGCAGGGAACTATGGCTACACCTTC
cdr3_aa: CASSRVAGNYGYTF

cdr3_length: 11
j_call: TRBJ2-5
d_call: .
v_call: TRBV11-2
clone_size: few
cdr3_nt: TGTGCCAGCAGCTTAGAAGAGACCCAGTACTTC
cdr3_aa: CASSLEETQYF

cdr3_length: 15
j_call: TRBJ1-3
d_call: .
v_call: TRBV25-1
clone_size: .
cdr3_nt: TGTGCCAGCAGTGAATCCGTCTTATCTGGAAACACCATATATTTT
cdr3_aa: CASSESVLSGNTIYF

cdr3_length: 13
j_call: TRBJ2-7
d_call: .
v_call: TRBV18
clone_size: .
cdr3_nt: TGTGCCAGCTCACCGGGGAGCCGTTTCGAGCAGTACTTC
cdr3_aa: CASSPGSRFEQYF

cdr3_length: 13
j_call: TRBJ1-2
d_call: .
v_call: TRBV30
clone_size: .
cdr3_nt: TGTGCCTGGAGTGTACAGGGAGCCTATGGCTACACCTTC
cdr3_aa: CAWSVQGAYGYTF

cdr3_length: 16
j_call: TRBJ2-3
d_call: TRBD2
v_call: TRBV7-2
clone_size: .
cdr3_nt: TGTGCCAGCAGCTTAGGCAAGCGGGGGGCCTCGGATACGCAGTATTTT
cdr3_aa: CASSLGKRGASDTQYF

cdr3_length: 15
j_call: TRBJ2-7
d_call: TRBD1
v_call: TRBV5-6
clone_size: .
cdr3_nt: TGTGCCAGCAGCTTTTCGACAGGGGGCTCGAACGAGCAGTACTTC
cdr3_aa: CASSFSTGGSNEQYF

cdr3_length: 14
j_call: TRBJ1-2
d_call: TRBD1
v_call: TRBV30
clone_size: .
cdr3_nt: TGTGCCTGGAGTGGGACAGGGGTTAACTATGGCTACACCTTC
cdr3_aa: CAWSGTGVNYGYTF

cdr3_length: 14
j_call: TRBJ2-3
d_call: TRBD2
v_call: TRBV29-1
clone_size: .
cdr3_nt: TGCAGCGTCGGGACTAGCGGGGGGCCAGATACGCAGTATTTT
cdr3_aa: CSVGTSGGPDTQYF

cdr3_length: 15
j_call: TRBJ2-3
d_call: .
v_call: TRBV6-1
clone_size: .
cdr3_nt: TGTGCCACCCATGGCGTGGGGGCGGTTACAGATACGCAGTATTTT
cdr3_aa: CATHGVGAVTDTQYF

cdr3_length: 14
j_call: TRBJ2-3
d_call: .
v_call: TRBV10-1
clone_size: many
cdr3_nt: TGCGCCAGCAGTGAGAAGCAAAGCACAGATACGCAGTATTTT
cdr3_aa: CASSEKQSTDTQYF

cdr3_length: 13
j_call: TRBJ1-2
d_call: .
v_call: TRBV10-3
clone_size: few
cdr3_nt: TGTGCCATCAGTGAGTCGTCGCCCCCGGGCTACACCTTC
cdr3_aa: CAISESSPPGYTF

cdr3_length: 13
j_call: TRBJ1-2
d_call: .
v_call: TRBV7-2
clone_size: few
cdr3_nt: TGTGCCAGCAGCTTAGCGCGCAGCTATGGCTACACCTTC
cdr3_aa: CASSLARSYGYTF

cdr3_length: 14
j_call: TRBJ2-1
d_call: TRBD2
v_call: TRBV10-3
clone_size: few
cdr3_nt: TGTGCCATCAGACAGACTAGCGGGGCCTATGAGCAGTTCTTC
cdr3_aa: CAIRQTSGAYEQFF

cdr3_length: 13
j_call: TRBJ2-1
d_call: .
v_call: TRBV15
clone_size: few
cdr3_nt: TGTGCCACCAGCACCGATACAGGTTCTGAGCAGTTCTTC
cdr3_aa: CATSTDTGSEQFF

cdr3_length: 16
j_call: TRBJ2-7
d_call: TRBD1
v_call: TRBV5-1
clone_size: few
cdr3_nt: TGCGCCAGCAGCTTTTCACAGGGGATGGGGTCCTACGAGCAGTACTTC
cdr3_aa: CASSFSQGMGSYEQYF

cdr3_length: 17
j_call: TRBJ1-6
d_call: TRBD1
v_call: TRBV27
clone_size: .
cdr3_nt: TGTGCCAGCAGTTCACGACAGGGATCCCTCTATAATTCACCCCTCCACTTT
cdr3_aa: CASSSRQGSLYNSPLHF

cdr3_length: 16
j_call: TRBJ2-1
d_call: TRBD2
v_call: TRBV11-2
clone_size: .
cdr3_nt: TGTGCCAGCAGCTTCCCTCGGCCTAGCGGGGAGAATGAGCAGTTCTTC
cdr3_aa: CASSFPRPSGENEQFF

cdr3_length: 14
j_call: TRBJ2-5
d_call: .
v_call: TRBV7-9
clone_size: .
cdr3_nt: TGTGCCAGCAGCTCCCCAACCATGAGAGAGACCCAGTACTTC
cdr3_aa: CASSSPTMRETQYF

cdr3_length: 12
j_call: TRBJ1-1
d_call: .
v_call: TRBV7-9
clone_size: few
cdr3_nt: TGTGCCAGCAGCTTATCGGGAACTGAAGCTTTCTTT
cdr3_aa: CASSLSGTEAFF

cdr3_length: 13
j_call: TRBJ2-7
d_call: .
v_call: TRBV7-2
clone_size: .
cdr3_nt: TGTGCCAGCAGCTTAGCGGAGGTCTACGAGCAGTACTTC
cdr3_aa: CASSLAEVYEQYF

cdr3_length: 16
j_call: TRBJ2-1
d_call: TRBD1
v_call: TRBV29-1
clone_size: .
cdr3_nt: TGCAGCGTTGAACGCCGGGGACAGGTCGTCTACAATGAGCAGTTCTTC
cdr3_aa: CSVERRGQVVYNEQFF